This passage covers 7 T cell receptor beta chains from one sample sequenced in a study of blood T cells in healthy people across ages. A second PCR, run for about 6 to 11 cycles, used a sample-barcoded 5' primer plus a J-beta primer mix. Each CDR3 protein is one row after TCRdb ran MiXCR on the 5' RACE reads. In the table there are 1.5 million to 2 million distinct CDR3 sequences, around half of which are singletons. Sequencing was performed on blood. These receptors were obtained from a woman aged 40 to 50 in good health.

The sample holds many counts of this clonotype. The chain joins TRBV7-2 to TRBJ2-7, with 9 bases that match TRBD1. This CDR3 spans 15 amino acids. Trimming at V came to 0 bases and at J to 2 bases, leaving 2 bases not matched to a gene. Germline-derived CDR1 and CDR2 are SGHTA and FQGNSA. CDR3 in DNA: TGTGCCAGCAGCTTAGCGGGGACAGGGCCCTACGAGCAGTACTTC. Protein sequence: CASSLAGTGPYEQYF.

In its sample, this clonotype was seen many times. The chain has TRBV7-2 and TRBJ2-5, with 11 bases aligning to TRBD2. This CDR3 spans 16 amino acids. Losses at the gene ends were 0 bases for V and 4 bases for J; bases not matched to a gene: 4. CDR1 is SGHTA, CDR2 FQGNSA, per germline. CDR3 DNA: TGTGCCAGCAGCTTAGCCCCTAGCGGGGGGTTAGAGACCCAGTACTTC. This sequence encodes CASSLAPSGGLETQYF.

The chain recombines TRBV4-1 with TRBJ2-1; unclear D gene. This CDR3 contains 14 residues. V lost 1 base and J lost 6, with 10 bases in between. Germline V gene data show CDR1 as MGHRA and CDR2 as YSYEKL. CDR3 DNA: TGCGCCAGCAGCCAAGTGGCCAGCCTCAATGAGCAGTTCTTC. It codes for CASSQVASLNEQFF.

This clonotype has just a few counts. The V gene is TRBV29-1, the J gene TRBJ1-4; 7 bases are shared with TRBD1. V lost 6 bases to trimming and J lost 8 bases; unmatched junction nucleotides: 9. CDR1 SQVTM and CDR2 ANQGSEA come from the germline V gene. The CDR3 contains 13 residues. The CDR3 bases are TGCAGCGTGAAGACAGGGTCGCGCGAAAAACTGTTTTTT. Protein: CSVKTGSREKLFF.

V gene TRBV7-2 combines with J gene TRBJ2-7; tentative D call: TRBD1 (5 bases). This CDR3 contains 14 residues. The V gene lost 4 bases and the J gene lost 10 bases, with 20 bases spanning the gap. Germline CDR1 is SGHTA and CDR2 is FQGNSA. The CDR3 is CASSSQGALGSQYF. The CDR3 DNA is TGTGCCAGCAGCTCTCAGGGTGCCCTGGGGTCCCAGTACTTC.

This clonotype was observed many times. The J gene is TRBJ1-2, the V gene TRBV12-3 or TRBV12-4; 7 bases are a match to TRBD1. The CDR3 length is 13 residues. V gave up 4 bases and J gave up 4 bases; unmatched junction bases: 3. The CDR3 region is CASSSQGSYGYTF. CDR3 DNA: TGTGCCAGCAGTTCACAGGGGAGCTATGGCTACACCTTC.

The sample holds many counts of this clonotype. The V call is TRBV7-2, the J call TRBJ2-7; D possibly corresponds to TRBD1 (5 bases). Trimming removed 6 bases at V and 5 bases at J, with 14 bases between. This CDR3 is 13 amino acids long. Germline-derived CDR1 and CDR2 are SGHTA and FQGNSA. This CDR3 reads CASSSVRGNEQYF. The CDR3 coding sequence is TGTGCCAGCAGTTCCGTTAGGGGCAACGAGCAGTACTTC.